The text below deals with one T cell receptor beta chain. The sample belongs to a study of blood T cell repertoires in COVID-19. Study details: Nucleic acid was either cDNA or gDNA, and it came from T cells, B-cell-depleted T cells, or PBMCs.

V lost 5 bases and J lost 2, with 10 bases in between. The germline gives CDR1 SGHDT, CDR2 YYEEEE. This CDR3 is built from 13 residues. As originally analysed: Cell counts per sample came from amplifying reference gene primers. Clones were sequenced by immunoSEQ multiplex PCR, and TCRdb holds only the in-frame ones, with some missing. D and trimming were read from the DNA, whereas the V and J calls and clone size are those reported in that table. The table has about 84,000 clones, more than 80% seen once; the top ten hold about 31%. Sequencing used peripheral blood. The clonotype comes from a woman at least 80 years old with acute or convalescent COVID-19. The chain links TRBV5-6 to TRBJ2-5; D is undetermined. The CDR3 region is CASRRELQETQYF. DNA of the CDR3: TGTGCCAGCAGGAGAGAGCTTCAAGAGACCCAGTACTTC.